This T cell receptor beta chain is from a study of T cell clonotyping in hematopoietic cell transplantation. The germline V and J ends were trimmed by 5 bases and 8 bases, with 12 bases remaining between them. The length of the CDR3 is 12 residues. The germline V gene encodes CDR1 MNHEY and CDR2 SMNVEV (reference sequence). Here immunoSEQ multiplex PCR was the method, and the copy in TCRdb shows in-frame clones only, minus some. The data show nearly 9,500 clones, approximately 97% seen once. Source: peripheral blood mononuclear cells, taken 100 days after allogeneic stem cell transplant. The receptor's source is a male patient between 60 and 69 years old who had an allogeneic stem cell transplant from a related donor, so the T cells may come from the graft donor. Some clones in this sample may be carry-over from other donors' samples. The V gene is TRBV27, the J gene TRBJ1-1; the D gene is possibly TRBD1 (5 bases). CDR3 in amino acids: CASSLGVGEAFF. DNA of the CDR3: TGTGCCAGCAGTCTAGGGGTCGGAGAAGCTTTCTTT.